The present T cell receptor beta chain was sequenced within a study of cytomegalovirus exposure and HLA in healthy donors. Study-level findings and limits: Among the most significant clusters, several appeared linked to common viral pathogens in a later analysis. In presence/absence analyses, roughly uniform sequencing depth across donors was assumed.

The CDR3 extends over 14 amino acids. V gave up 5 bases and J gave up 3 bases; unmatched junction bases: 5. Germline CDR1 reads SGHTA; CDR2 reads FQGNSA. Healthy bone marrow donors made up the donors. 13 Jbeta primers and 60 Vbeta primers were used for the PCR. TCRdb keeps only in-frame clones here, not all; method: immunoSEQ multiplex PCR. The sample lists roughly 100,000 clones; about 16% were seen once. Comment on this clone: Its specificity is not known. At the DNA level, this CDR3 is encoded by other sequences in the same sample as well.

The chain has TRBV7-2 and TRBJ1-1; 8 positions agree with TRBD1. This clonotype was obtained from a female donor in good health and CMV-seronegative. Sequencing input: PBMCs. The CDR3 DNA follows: TGTGCCAGCAGCCCACGGACAGGGCACACTGAAGCTTTCTTT. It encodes CASSPRTGHTEAFF.